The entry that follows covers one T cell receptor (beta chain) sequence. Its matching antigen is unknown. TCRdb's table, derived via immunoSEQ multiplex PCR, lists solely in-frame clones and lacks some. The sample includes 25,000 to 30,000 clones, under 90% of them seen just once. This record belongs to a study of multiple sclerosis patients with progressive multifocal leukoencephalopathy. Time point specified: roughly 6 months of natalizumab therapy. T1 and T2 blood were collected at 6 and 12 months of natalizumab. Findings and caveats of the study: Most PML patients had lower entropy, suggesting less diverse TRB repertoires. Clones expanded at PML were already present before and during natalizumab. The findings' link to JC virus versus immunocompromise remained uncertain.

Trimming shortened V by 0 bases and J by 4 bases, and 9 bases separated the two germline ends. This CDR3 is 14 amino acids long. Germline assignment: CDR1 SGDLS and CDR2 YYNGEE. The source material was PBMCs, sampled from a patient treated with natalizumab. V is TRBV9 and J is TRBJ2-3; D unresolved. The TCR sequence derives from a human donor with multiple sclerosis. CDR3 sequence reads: CASSVVGSADTQYF. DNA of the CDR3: TGTGCCAGCAGCGTAGTGGGGTCGGCAGATACGCAGTATTTT.